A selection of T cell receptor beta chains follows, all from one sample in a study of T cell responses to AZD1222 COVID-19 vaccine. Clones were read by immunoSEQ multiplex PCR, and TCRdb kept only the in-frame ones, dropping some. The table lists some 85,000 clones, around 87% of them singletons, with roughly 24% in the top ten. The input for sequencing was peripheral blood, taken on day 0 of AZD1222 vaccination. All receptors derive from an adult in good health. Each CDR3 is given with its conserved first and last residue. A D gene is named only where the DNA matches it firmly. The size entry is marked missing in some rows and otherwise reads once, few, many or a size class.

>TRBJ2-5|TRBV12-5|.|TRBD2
CASGASGRETQYF
TGTGCTAGTGGGGCTAGCGGGAGGGAGACCCAGTACTTC
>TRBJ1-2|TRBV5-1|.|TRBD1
CASSADPGTGGGYTF
TGCGCCAGCAGCGCCGATCCCGGGACAGGGGGTGGCTACACCTTC
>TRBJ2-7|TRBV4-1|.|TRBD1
CASSPVGTGDYEQYF
TGCGCCAGCAGCCCCGTCGGGACAGGTGACTACGAGCAGTACTTC
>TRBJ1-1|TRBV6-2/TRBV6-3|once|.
CASSYRRVTEAFF
TGTGCCAGCAGTTATAGAAGGGTCACTGAAGCTTTCTTT
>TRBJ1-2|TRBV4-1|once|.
CASSQVQYNSYTF
TGCGCCAGCAGCCAAGTACAGTATAATAGCTACACCTTC
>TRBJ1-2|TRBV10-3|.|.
CAISEEASDGYTF
TGTGCCATCAGTGAGGAGGCAAGCGATGGCTACACCTTC
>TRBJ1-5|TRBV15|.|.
CATSSAQGGNQPQHF
TGTGCCACCAGCAGCGCCCAGGGAGGCAATCAGCCCCAGCATTTT
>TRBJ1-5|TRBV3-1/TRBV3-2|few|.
CASSQYDQPQHF
TGTGCCAGCAGCCAATACGATCAGCCCCAGCATTTT
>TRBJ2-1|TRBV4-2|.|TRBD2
CASSQEGASGSYNEQFF
TGTGCCAGCAGCCAAGAAGGTGCTAGCGGGAGCTACAATGAGCAGTTCTTC
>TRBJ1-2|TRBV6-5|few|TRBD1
CASSPGQRYGYTF
TGTGCCAGCAGTCCGGGACAGCGATATGGCTACACCTTC
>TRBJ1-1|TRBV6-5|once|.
CASDSRTGNTEAFF
TGTGCCAGCGACTCAAGAACAGGGAACACTGAAGCTTTCTTT
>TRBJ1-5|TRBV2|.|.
CASGPSGGNQPQHF
TGTGCCAGCGGTCCTAGCGGGGGCAATCAGCCCCAGCATTTT
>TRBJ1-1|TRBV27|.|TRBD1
CASSVQGSGTEAFF
TGTGCCAGCAGTGTACAGGGGAGTGGCACTGAAGCTTTCTTT
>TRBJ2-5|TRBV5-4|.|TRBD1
CASSYRQGAREETQYF
TGTGCCAGCAGCTACCGACAGGGGGCGAGAGAAGAGACCCAGTACTTC
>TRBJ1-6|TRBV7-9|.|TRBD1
CASSLDSGQGNSPLHF
TGTGCCAGCAGCTTGGATTCGGGACAGGGGAACTCACCCCTCCACTTT
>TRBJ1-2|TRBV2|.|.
CASKWDNYGYTF
TGTGCCAGCAAGTGGGACAATTATGGCTACACCTTC
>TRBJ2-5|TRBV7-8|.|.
CASSTGPSADTQYF
TGTGCCAGCAGCACGGGACCCAGCGCTGACACCCAGTACTTC
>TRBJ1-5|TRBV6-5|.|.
CASSYGRENSNQPQHF
TGTGCCAGCAGTTACGGGAGGGAGAATAGCAATCAGCCCCAGCATTTT
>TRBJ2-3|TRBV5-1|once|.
CASRGSAGATDTQYF
TGCGCCAGCAGGGGGTCGGCAGGGGCCACAGATACGCAGTATTTT
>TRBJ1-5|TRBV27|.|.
CASSLGGSNQPQHF
TGTGCCAGCAGTTTGGGAGGGAGCAATCAGCCCCAGCATTTT
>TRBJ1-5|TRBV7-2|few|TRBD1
CASSFGGQNYNQPQHF
TGTGCCAGCAGCTTTGGGGGACAGAATTACAATCAGCCCCAGCATTTT
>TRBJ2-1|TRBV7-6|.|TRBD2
CASSLSGAYNEQFF
TGTGCCAGCAGCCTGAGCGGGGCCTACAATGAGCAGTTCTTC
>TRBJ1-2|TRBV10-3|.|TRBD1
CAITEETGGYYGYTF
TGTGCCATCACGGAGGAGACAGGGGGATACTATGGCTACACCTTC